One sample yielded the 20 T cell receptor beta chains listed below, sequenced in a study of cytomegalovirus exposure and HLA in healthy donors. The PCR ran on 60 Vbeta and 13 Jbeta primers. Produced via immunoSEQ multiplex PCR; TCRdb's table is partial and in-frame only. The sample records roughly 160,000 clones, roughly 80% being singletons. Sequenced sample: PBMCs. All receptors come from a boy aged 2 to 9 in good health and CMV-seronegative.

The chain couples TRBV6-5 to TRBJ2-2, with 10 bases lining up with TRBD2. The CDR3 spans 14 residues. Germline CDR1 is MNHEY and CDR2 is SVGAGI. V gave up 6 bases and J gave up 5 bases; unmatched junction bases: 3. CDR3 in amino acids: CASRGLALTGELFF. In nucleotides, the CDR3 is TGTGCCAGCAGGGGACTAGCGTTGACCGGGGAGCTGTTTTTT.

This chain joins TRBV5-8 and TRBJ1-5; 8 bases line up with TRBD1. CDR1 SGHTS and CDR2 YDEGEE come from the germline V gene. The CDR3 spans 17 residues. The trim removed 0 bases at V and 3 bases at J, leaving 8 bases unmatched. The CDR3 coding sequence is TGTGCCAGCAGCTTGGGACCGAGACAGGGGAACAATCAGCCCCAGCATTTT. It yields the protein CASSLGPRQGNNQPQHF.

The chain joins TRBV11-2 to TRBJ2-7; 7 nucleotides agree with TRBD2. The germline CDR1 and CDR2 sequences are SGHAT and FQNNGV. This CDR3 is 17 amino acids long. J lost 0 bases, V lost 2 bases, and 10 bases had no gene match. This CDR3 reads CASSLFGASGSSYEQYF. The CDR3 DNA reads TGTGCCAGCAGCTTATTCGGGGCTAGCGGAAGCTCCTACGAGCAGTACTTC.

The chain's CDR3 is CASSNILTDLRGEQYF. The CDR3 DNA sequence: TGTGCCAGCAGCAACATTCTGACAGACCTTCGGGGGGAGCAGTACTTC. V gene TRBV21-1 combines with J gene TRBJ2-7; the table's D call of TRBD2 was not tested on the DNA. TRBV21-1 is a listed pseudogene. The CDR3 length is 16 residues.

The table lists this clone with a few counts. The rearrangement uses TRBV25-1 and TRBJ1-4, with 7 bases lining up with TRBD1. Germline lookup yields CDR1 MGHDK and CDR2 SYGVNS. The V segment lost 5 bases and the J segment 3 bases; nucleotides outside the gene matches: 6. This CDR3 has 15 residues. Written as DNA, the CDR3 is TGTGCCAGCAGTAACACCGGGACAGCTAATGAAAAACTGTTTTTT. Amino acid sequence: CASSNTGTANEKLFF.

This sequence joins TRBV29-1 and TRBJ1-1; 7 bases match TRBD1. V trimming: 5 bases; J trimming: 1 base; junction bases outside the gene matches: 4. CDR3 length: 13 residues. CDR1 and CDR2 (germline): SQVTM, ANQGSEA. The CDR3 DNA reads TGCAGCGTTAAGGGACAGCGGAACACTGAAGCTTTCTTT. Amino acid sequence: CSVKGQRNTEAFF.

The chain employs TRBV28 and TRBJ2-7; 12 bases line up with TRBD2. The CDR3 length is 14 residues. The germline V gene has CDR1 MDHEN and CDR2 SYDVKM. With 7 bases clipped from V and 5 bases from J, the junction kept 6 bases outside the gene matches. The CDR3 DNA reads TGTGCCAGCACTTCTAGCGGGAGGGCCCACGAGCAGTACTTC. Protein: CASTSSGRAHEQYF.

The chain recombines TRBV13 with TRBJ1-1, with 8 positions matching TRBD1. The CDR3 has 13 residues. The J segment lost 8 bases and the V segment lost 3 bases, leaving 5 bases of the junction unmatched. CDR1 is PRHDT and CDR2 is FYEKMQ in the germline V gene (reference sequence). The CDR3 DNA follows: TGTGCCAGCAGCTTCGGCAGGGGGCGGGAAGCTTTCTTT. This gives the protein CASSFGRGREAFF.

This chain connects TRBV18 to TRBJ1-1; tentative D call: TRBD1 (6 bases). CDR3 length: 14 amino acids. Germline loops: CDR1 KGHSH, CDR2 LQKENI. V was shortened by 3 bases and J by 0 bases, with 8 bases between the two germline ends. For the CDR3, the DNA is TGTGCCAGCTCACCGAGGACAGTGAACACTGAAGCTTTCTTT. Translating gives CASSPRTVNTEAFF. Together with reference TRBV18 and TRBJ1-1, the CDR3 gives the full variable domain: NAGVMQNPRHLVRRRGQEARLRCSPMKGHSHVYWYRQLPEEGLKFMVYLQKENIIDESGMPKERFSAEFPKEGPSILRIQQVVRGDSAAYFCASSPRTVNTEAFFGQGTRLTVV.

This clone appeared a few times. The chain is built from TRBV10-3 and TRBJ2-1, with D maybe TRBD2 (6 bases). V was pared by 0 bases and J by 1 base, with 10 bases between. Per the germline V gene, CDR1 is ENHRY and CDR2 is SYGVKD. The CDR3 runs to 16 residues. CDR3 sequence: CAISESDGSSYNEQFF. CDR3 bases: TGTGCCATCAGTGAGTCTGACGGGAGTTCCTACAATGAGCAGTTCTTC.

The chain has TRBV28 and TRBJ2-5; a weak D match, TRBD1 (6 bases). The J call may be incorrect, as the DNA end agrees better with TRBJ2-7. The CDR3 sequence is 13 residues long. CDR1 and CDR2 from the germline V gene are MDHEN and SYDVKM. The CDR3 reads CASSFQGTYEQYF. Written as DNA, the CDR3 is TGTGCCAGCAGTTTCCAGGGGACCTACGAGCAGTACTTC.

This chain connects TRBV5-1 to TRBJ1-3; no reliable D call. The germline V gene has CDR1 SGHRS and CDR2 YFSETQ. CDR3 size: 14 residues. V lost 0 bases to trimming and J lost 2 bases, with 6 bases between them. In DNA form, the CDR3 reads TGCGCCAGCAGCTTGGAGCCGGCTGGAAACACCATATATTTT. Translated: CASSLEPAGNTIYF.

This chain connects TRBV6-1 to TRBJ2-7; 7 nucleotides align to TRBD1. V shed 1 base and J 0 bases; nucleotides not matched to a gene: 6. Germline V gene lookup returns CDR1 MNHNS and CDR2 SASEGT. There are 16 residues in the CDR3. The CDR3 spells CASSEEMTGSSYEQYF. CDR3 DNA: TGTGCCAGCAGTGAAGAAATGACAGGGAGCTCCTACGAGCAGTACTTC.

CDR3 coding DNA: TGTGCCAGCAGCCTCGGCGAGGGGTTAGCGGGTCCCTACGAGCAGTACTTC. Residues: CASSLGEGLAGPYEQYF. The rearrangement uses TRBV28 and TRBJ2-7, with TRBD2 matching over 7 bases. Trimming removed 6 bases from V and 2 bases from J; junction bases left unmatched: 16. The germline CDR1 and CDR2 sequences are MDHEN and SYDVKM. The CDR3 runs to 17 residues.

The chain uses TRBV5-6 and TRBJ2-5; weak D call: TRBD2 (6 bases). Looked up from germline, CDR1 is SGHDT and CDR2 is YYEEEE. CDR3 size: 12 residues. V was shortened by 1 base and J by 14 bases, with 15 bases between the two germline ends. CDR3 loop: CASSLITGDEYF. The DNA for the CDR3 is TGTGCCAGCAGCTTGATAACGGGAGATGAATACTTC.

The CDR3 DNA reads TGTGCCAGCAGCTCGCCAAGGGCTAGCGGGAGTTCTTACGAGCAGTACTTC. Amino acids: CASSSPRASGSSYEQYF. This chain connects TRBV7-2 to TRBJ2-7; 10 nucleotides line up with TRBD2. Germline lookup yields CDR1 SGHTA and CDR2 FQGNSA. The CDR3 totals 17 residues. V trimming: 4 bases; J trimming: 4 bases; junction bases outside the gene matches: 13.

V and J are TRBV5-4 and TRBJ2-7; 12 nucleotides match TRBD2. Germline CDR1 and CDR2: SGHNT and YYREEE (reference sequence). Germline trimming cut 7 bases from V and 7 bases from J; bases unmatched to any gene: 6. This CDR3 contains 13 residues. The CDR3 reads CASSTSGRGEQYF. The CDR3 DNA sequence: TGTGCCAGCTCGACTAGCGGGAGAGGGGAGCAGTACTTC.

The chain uses TRBV5-1 and TRBJ2-5, with TRBD1 as a possible D gene (5 bases). The germline gives CDR1 SGHRS, CDR2 YFSETQ. Trimming left V 4 bases short and J 5 bases short, with 12 bases between. The CDR3 sequence is 13 residues long. The CDR3 DNA follows: TGCGCCAGCAGCGGTGGGTCAGGGGAGACCCAGTACTTC. Translation gives CASSGGSGETQYF.

The chain couples TRBV9 to TRBJ2-4; D gene unclear. Per germline, CDR1 SGDLS and CDR2 YYNGEE. Deletions cut 1 base from V and 4 bases from J, with 12 bases between. The CDR3 runs to 15 residues. CDR3 nucleotides: TGTGCCAGCAGCGTATCATATACATTAAAAAACATTCAGTACTTC. It codes for CASSVSYTLKNIQYF.

In its sample, this clone was seen once. The J gene is TRBJ2-5, the V gene TRBV4-1; 14 bases map to TRBD2. The CDR3 totals 18 residues. V lost 1 base to trimming and J lost 3 bases; unmatched junction nucleotides: 7. CDR1 MGHRA and CDR2 YSYEKL come from the germline V gene. The CDR3 loop is CASSQGRETSGREETQYF. DNA for the CDR3: TGCGCCAGCAGCCAAGGAAGGGAGACTAGCGGGAGGGAAGAGACCCAGTACTTC.